Listed here are 15 T cell receptor beta chains from one sample, sequenced in a study of blood T cell repertoires in COVID-19 (dated by TCRdb to the early 2020s). The method was the immunoSEQ multiplex PCR assay. Entries here come from immuneACCESS through TCRdb and include only in-frame sequences with V and J called. Some clones fail to appear in such tables; in the studies checked, an unresolved V gene covers under half of the shortfall, and the cause of the remainder is unknown. The sample table shows roughly 380,000 clones, and approximately 89% are seen once. 3.5% to 4% of the sample comes from the top ten. The source material was peripheral blood. The source is a woman aged 55-69 years with COVID-19, enrolled during active disease.

The chain has TRBV5-1 and TRBJ1-1, with a possible D match to TRBD1 (6 bases). The germline gives CDR1 SGHRS, CDR2 YFSETQ. This CDR3 is 14 amino acids long. V was trimmed by 4 bases and J by 8 bases, leaving 18 bases between them. Here the CDR3 reads CASSAGQFLVEAFF. For the CDR3, the DNA is TGCGCCAGCAGCGCTGGACAGTTCCTCGTCGAAGCTTTCTTT.

J is TRBJ1-1 and V is TRBV5-3, with unresolved D. TRBV5-3 falls under the ORF class, with uncertain function. The V gene lost 2 bases and the J gene lost 6 bases, with 14 bases spanning the gap. This CDR3 comprises 14 residues. CDR3 coding DNA: TGTGCCAGAAGCTTAACAGTACGCGTTTCTGAAGCTTTCTTT. Translation: CARSLTVRVSEAFF.

V and J are TRBV6-5 and TRBJ1-1; perhaps TRBD1 as D (5 bases). There are 15 residues in the CDR3. Germline V gene data show CDR1 as MNHEY and CDR2 as SVGAGI. Trimming removed 6 bases at V and 0 bases at J, with 14 bases between. The CDR3 nucleotides are TGTGCCAGCAGCCGCCGGGGGGTATTGAACACTGAAGCTTTCTTT. Its protein product is CASSRRGVLNTEAFF.

The rearrangement uses TRBV6-2 or TRBV6-3 and TRBJ2-1, with D possibly being TRBD2 (6 bases). Trimming took off 0 bases at V and 4 bases at J, with 13 bases between the two ends. The germline CDR1 and CDR2 sequences are MNHEY and SVGEGT. CDR3 size: 16 residues. CDR3 DNA sequence: TGTGCCAGCAGTTACTCCGGGCGGGGCGTTTACAATGAGCAGTTCTTC. As protein: CASSYSGRGVYNEQFF.

This chain links TRBV7-9 with TRBJ1-2, with TRBD1 as a possible D gene (6 bases). Germline CDR1 SEHNR, CDR2 FQNEAQ (reference sequence). Trimming left V 3 bases short and J 4 bases short, with 15 bases between. This CDR3 spans 15 amino acids. The CDR3 here is CASSLRGGVGYGYTF. In DNA form, the CDR3 reads TGTGCCAGCAGCTTGAGGGGGGGCGTAGGCTATGGCTACACCTTC.

This chain joins TRBV5-1 and TRBJ1-2; no definite D call. Deletions cut 0 bases from V and 0 bases from J, with 9 bases between. Germline CDR1 and CDR2: SGHRS and YFSETQ. The CDR3 has 15 amino acids. CDR3 protein: CASSLDPRTNYGYTF. CDR3 bases: TGCGCCAGCAGCTTGGACCCCAGAACTAACTATGGCTACACCTTC.

The chain links TRBV25-1 to TRBJ2-5, with 8 positions matching TRBD1. V lost 1 base to trimming and J lost 4 bases; unmatched junction nucleotides: 8. Germline loops: CDR1 MGHDK, CDR2 SYGVNS. The CDR3 runs to 16 residues. The chain's CDR3 is CASSEFPGQGRETQYF. The CDR3 DNA reads TGTGCCAGCAGTGAATTCCCCGGACAGGGACGAGAGACCCAGTACTTC.

About this clone: This sample also contains other DNA sequences that code for the same CDR3. The CDR3 DNA reads TGTGCCAGCAGTTACGGGACAGGAACCTACGAGCAGTACTTC. Translation: CASSYGTGTYEQYF. The V and J genes are TRBV6-5 and TRBJ2-7; 8 positions agree with TRBD1. The CDR3 has 14 residues. Germline V lookup: CDR1 MNHEY, CDR2 SVGAGI. V shed 2 bases, J shed 2 bases, and the junction held 2 bases outside the gene matches.

The chain links TRBV30 to TRBJ2-3, with D perhaps matching TRBD2 (5 bases). Per germline, CDR1 GTSNPN and CDR2 SVGIG (reference sequence). The germline V and J ends were trimmed by 2 bases and 4 bases, with 16 bases remaining between them. The CDR3 has 15 amino acids. CDR3 amino acids: CAWSSLVGVADTQYF. For the CDR3, the DNA is TGTGCCTGGAGTAGTTTAGTGGGAGTAGCAGATACGCAGTATTTT.

This chain uses TRBV25-1 with TRBJ1-2; possibly TRBD1 for D (5 bases). This CDR3 is built from 14 residues. Germline loops: CDR1 MGHDK, CDR2 SYGVNS. Between the trimmed V and J ends, which lost 3 bases and 5 bases, there was a span of 13 bases. CDR3 sequence: CASSDGGDLYGYTF. The CDR3 nucleotides read TGTGCCAGCAGTGACGGGGGGGACCTGTATGGCTACACCTTC.

This chain uses TRBV11-2 with TRBJ2-2; 7 nucleotides align to TRBD2. The CDR3 has 15 residues. The V and J ends lost 0 bases and 6 bases, in that order; junction bases with no gene match: 4. CDR1 and CDR2 from the germline V gene are SGHAT and FQNNGV. The DNA of the CDR3 is TGTGCCAGCAGCTTAGAGGGGGGGAGAGCCGGGGAGCTGTTTTTT. Protein: CASSLEGGRAGELFF.

Remarks on this clone: A read error may account for a junction end that differs from germline. The chain links TRBV6-2 or TRBV6-3 to TRBJ1-5; D call uncertain. This CDR3 has 19 residues. From germline, CDR1 is MNHEY and CDR2 SVGEGT. The CDR3 coding sequence is TGTGCCGGCAGTTACTCTGCCCTCCAGCCGAGGGTGAGCAATCAGCCCCAGCATTTT. Translating it yields CAGSYSALQPRVSNQPQHF.

The chain links TRBV4-2 to TRBJ1-3; D is unresolved. This CDR3 spans 15 amino acids. The V end lost 0 bases, the J end lost 4 bases, and 10 bases lay between the germline ends. CDR1 is LGHNA, CDR2 YNFKEQ, per germline. CDR3 residues: CASSQDLTVGNTIYF. The CDR3 nucleotides read TGTGCCAGCAGCCAAGATCTCACAGTCGGAAACACCATATATTTT.

This chain joins TRBV2 and TRBJ1-1; D uncertain. Germline loops: CDR1 SNHLY, CDR2 FYNNEI. Trimming removed 6 bases at V and 4 bases at J, with 12 bases between. The CDR3 is made up of 13 amino acids. The CDR3 bases are TGTGCCAGCAGCCCCTTTGAGATCACTGAAGCTTTCTTT. This sequence encodes CASSPFEITEAFF.

This chain links TRBV5-1 with TRBJ2-2; 8 positions match TRBD1. The J segment lost 5 bases and the V segment lost 1 base, leaving 7 bases of the junction unmatched. CDR1 and CDR2 from the germline V gene are SGHRS and YFSETQ. The CDR3 sequence is 16 residues long. CDR3 sequence: CASSLKWTGTTGELFF. Written as DNA, the CDR3 is TGCGCCAGCAGCTTGAAATGGACAGGGACAACCGGGGAGCTGTTTTTT.